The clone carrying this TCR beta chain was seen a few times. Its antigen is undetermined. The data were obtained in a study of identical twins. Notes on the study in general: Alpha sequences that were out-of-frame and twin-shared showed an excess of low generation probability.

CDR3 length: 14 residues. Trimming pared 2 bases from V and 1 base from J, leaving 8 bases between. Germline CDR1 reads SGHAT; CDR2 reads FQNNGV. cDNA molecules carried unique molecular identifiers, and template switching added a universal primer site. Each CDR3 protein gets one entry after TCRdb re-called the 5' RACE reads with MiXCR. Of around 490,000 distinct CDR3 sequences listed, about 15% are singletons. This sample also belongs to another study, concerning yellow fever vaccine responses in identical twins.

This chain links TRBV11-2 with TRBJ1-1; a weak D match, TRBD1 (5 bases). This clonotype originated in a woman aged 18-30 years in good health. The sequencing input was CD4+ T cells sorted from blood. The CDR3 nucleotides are TGTGCCAGCAGCTTAAGACAGTGGAACACTGAAGCTTTCTTT. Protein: CASSLRQWNTEAFF.